This T cell receptor (beta chain) comes out of a study of CD8+CD57+ T cells in acquired aplastic anemia. Study-wide background: Yields of DNA that came from sorted CD4+ and CD8+ cells averaged roughly 3.3 ug. As sequenced from healthy donors, CD4+ cells averaged roughly 10 million reads.

V lost 4 bases, J lost 6 bases, and 15 bases lay in between. This CDR3 has 14 amino acids. CDR1 and CDR2 from the germline V gene are LNHNV and YYDKDF (reference sequence). Of note for this clonotype: Antigen specificity is unknown.

The template for TCR beta VDJ and CDR3 sequence profiling was genomic DNA. TCRdb re-called the reads with MiXCR, one entry per CDR3 protein. The sample records some 190,000 distinct CDR3 sequences, less than 55% being singletons. Study-wide points: Researchers reported that CD8+ Simpson's diversity was not significantly different in patients versus controls. Overlapping CD8+ CDR3 repertoires of patients and controls contained under 35 shared sequences.

The sample consisted of sorted CD4+, CD8+, or CD8+CD57+ T cells (not recorded which) from PBMCs. The chain has TRBV15 and TRBJ1-2; D might be TRBD1 (5 bases). This TCR came from a human donor in good health. The chain's CDR3 is CATSIRGAYHGYTF. The CDR3 DNA follows: TGTGCCACCAGCATTAGGGGCGCGTATCATGGCTACACCTTC.